Below are 4 T cell receptor beta chains sequenced from a single sample in a study of tumor and adjacent non-tumor tissue in lung cancer. RNA was extracted from bulk tissue without any cell sorting. TCRbeta libraries were built with three rounds of nested PCR, modified from ARM-PCR. TCRdb re-analysed the multiplex PCR reads in MiXCR, keeping a single row per CDR3 protein. Seen here are approximately 110,000 distinct CDR3 sequences, 75% observed once, and the top ten hold about 40%. The specimen was lung tumor tissue. These TCRs come from a woman aged 60 to 75 with non-small cell lung cancer.

This clonotype was counted a single time. The CDR3 here is CASSQKDRASYNEQFF. The CDR3 nucleotides are TGTGCCAGCAGCCAAAAGGACAGGGCATCCTACAATGAGCAGTTCTTC. This chain connects TRBV14 to TRBJ2-1; TRBD1 agrees at 8 bases. CDR3 length: 16 amino acids. V trimming: 2 bases; J trimming: 1 base; junction bases outside the gene matches: 4. From germline, CDR1 is SGHDN and CDR2 FVKESK.

As for this clonotype: The CDR3 ends on some other residue instead of the conserved phenylalanine or tryptophan, so this is likely a read error. The chain uses TRBV6-2 or TRBV6-3 and TRBJ1-5, with D possibly matching TRBD1 (5 bases). V lost 9 bases to trimming and J lost 7 bases, with 19 bases between them. The CDR3 totals 14 residues. Germline V gives CDR1 MNHEY, CDR2 SVGEGT. CDR3 nucleotides: TGTGCCAGTAGGGGTGGGGGAAAGGAGCAGCCCCAGCATTAT. It codes for CASRGGGKEQPQHY.

The chain combines TRBV6-5 with TRBJ2-7, with no clear D. Germline lookup yields CDR1 MNHEY and CDR2 SVGAGI. V was cut by 5 bases and J by 13 bases, with 27 bases left in between. There are 15 residues in the CDR3. The CDR3 DNA reads TGTGCCAGCAGTCAGAAACCGCACAGCACCTACGAACATTACTTC. Amino acid sequence: CASSQKPHSTYEHYF.

Note on this clonotype: Mismatch with germline at one junction end may stem from a read error. V usage is TRBV20-1 and J usage is TRBJ2-7; 9 nucleotides line up with TRBD1. Germline CDR1 and CDR2: DFQATT and SNEGSKA (reference sequence). The CDR3 has 14 residues. CDR3 protein: CNASRDRVPYEQYF. In DNA, the CDR3 is TGCAATGCTAGCCGGGACAGGGTCCCCTACGAGCAATACTTC.